This T cell receptor beta chain originates from a study of tumor and adjacent non-tumor tissue in lung cancer. A modified ARM-PCR protocol with three rounds of nested PCR amplified TCRbeta. From the multiplex PCR reads, TCRdb called clonotypes with MiXCR, one entry per CDR3 protein. The sample lists fewer than 100,000 distinct CDR3 sequences, roughly 80% seen once, with about half in the top ten. The germline gives CDR1 LGHNA, CDR2 YNFKEQ. J gave up 4 bases and V 0 bases, and 6 bases lay outside the gene matches. The CDR3 is made up of 16 amino acids. The template was RNA from unsorted bulk tissue. This non-tumor lung sample came from over 3 cm beyond the tumor edge. About this clonotype: This CDR3 is missing its conserved last phenylalanine or tryptophan, likely due to a read error.

Sequenced material: distant non-tumor lung tissue. This chain joins TRBV4-2 and TRBJ1-5; 7 bases are a match to TRBD1. The clonotype comes from a man aged 55 to 70 with non-small cell lung cancer. As DNA, the CDR3 is TGTGCCAGCAGCCAAGAACCAGGGGACAGTAATCAGCCCCAGCATCTT. Its protein is CASSQEPGDSNQPQHL.